This record covers a single T cell receptor beta chain. Its matching antigen is unknown. The sample belongs to a study of cytomegalovirus exposure and HLA in healthy donors. Study outcomes and limitations: Reportedly, a later analysis found an Asian-associated ancestry cluster had fewer N-insertions than the approximately 600-donor mean.

This PCR relied on a set of 60 Vbeta primers and 13 Jbeta primers. Profiling relied on immunoSEQ multiplex PCR, and the TCRdb table lists in-frame clones only, not all of them. The data show 120,000 to 150,000 clones, about 80% seen once. This clonotype was sampled from a man aged 30 to 45 in good health and CMV-seropositive. Input material: PBMCs.

CDR3 coding DNA: TGTGCCAGCAGCTTACTACGGGGAAGCACAGATACGCAGTATTTT. This codes for CASSLLRGSTDTQYF. The rearrangement joins TRBV13 to TRBJ2-3; tentative D call: TRBD2 (5 bases). This CDR3 has 15 amino acids. The ends were cut back, 2 bases at V and 0 bases at J, with 9 bases in the middle. Germline loops: CDR1 PRHDT, CDR2 FYEKMQ (reference sequence).